The 22 T cell receptor beta chains reported below all come from one sample, sequenced in a study of blood T cell repertoires in COVID-19 (dated by TCRdb to between 2020 and 2021). Library preparation used the immunoSEQ multiplex PCR assay. TCRdb limited this immuneACCESS table to in-frame rearrangements with V and J called. A share of clones is missing; checked studies link under half to unresolved V genes, and the rest is unexplained. In this sample the table shows around 68,000 clones, 70% to 85% of which occur a single time. The ten most abundant clones make up about 10% of the sample. Sequencing input: peripheral blood. The receptors were gathered from a woman between 50 and 59 years old with acute or convalescent COVID-19.

The chain employs TRBV2 and TRBJ2-2; 11 bases fit TRBD2. The length of the CDR3 is 13 residues. CDR1 is SNHLY, CDR2 FYNNEI, per germline. V trimming: 8 bases; J trimming: 5 bases; junction bases outside the gene matches: 1. The chain's CDR3 is CASGTSGTGELFF. The CDR3 region has the DNA TGTGCCAGCGGGACTAGCGGAACCGGGGAGCTGTTTTTT.

This clone was observed a handful of times. This rearrangement joins TRBV5-4 to TRBJ1-2; 8 bases align to TRBD1. Germline CDR1 SGHNT, CDR2 YYREEE (reference sequence). The V segment lost 7 bases and the J segment 7 bases; nucleotides outside the gene matches: 12. The CDR3 consists of 14 residues. The chain's CDR3 is CASSRGQGAGGYTF. The CDR3 DNA reads TGTGCCAGCTCCCGGGGGCAGGGGGCGGGTGGCTACACCTTC.

The chain couples TRBV28 to TRBJ1-2; D unresolved. Trimming stripped 6 bases from V and 0 bases from J, with 8 bases between. CDR1 and CDR2 from the germline V gene are MDHEN and SYDVKM. The CDR3 is 13 residues long. The CDR3 nucleotides are TGTGCCAGCAGACCTAATGCTAACTATGGCTACACCTTC. This translates into CASRPNANYGYTF.

The rearrangement joins TRBV30 to TRBJ1-2, with D perhaps matching TRBD1 (6 bases). Trimming stripped 6 bases from V and 13 bases from J, with 15 bases between. This CDR3 comprises 10 residues. CDR1 GTSNPN and CDR2 SVGIG come from the germline V gene (reference sequence). CDR3 loop: CACDRIGGTF. The DNA of the CDR3 is TGTGCCTGTGACAGGATTGGGGGCACCTTC.

The CDR3 DNA reads TGTGCCAGCAGTTCTGGTGGGGCGGTGAGTTACAATGAGCAGTTCTTC. It is translated as CASSSGGAVSYNEQFF. This chain uses TRBV5-4 with TRBJ2-1; weak D call: TRBD1 (5 bases). Trimming stripped 5 bases from V and 4 bases from J, with 19 bases between. Germline lookup yields CDR1 SGHNT and CDR2 YYREEE (reference sequence). The CDR3 contains 16 residues.

The rearrangement links TRBV29-1 to TRBJ2-1; the match to TRBD2 covers 12 bases. Trimming took 6 bases from V and 7 from J; bases not matched to a gene: 7. The CDR3 extends over 14 amino acids. The germline gives CDR1 SQVTM, CDR2 ANQGSEA. The CDR3 coding sequence is TGCAGCGTCCCTAGCGGGGGGGCTCGGAATGAGCAGTTCTTC. This codes for CSVPSGGARNEQFF.

The chain joins TRBV6-5 to TRBJ1-1; D unclear. The CDR3 is made up of 15 amino acids. V lost 2 bases and J 6 bases, leaving 16 bases between the germline ends. Germline assignment: CDR1 MNHEY and CDR2 SVGAGI. CDR3 DNA sequence: TGTGCCAGCAGTTACCAATTGCGAGGTTTCGCTGAAGCTTTCTTT. Residues: CASSYQLRGFAEAFF.

This clone has a handful of counts. The V call is TRBV4-3, the J call TRBJ2-1; 12 positions match TRBD2. The CDR3 totals 18 residues. Per the germline V gene, CDR1 is LGHNA and CDR2 is YSLEER. The ends lost 0 bases at V and 7 bases at J; junction bases unmatched: 10. CDR3 DNA sequence: TGCGCCAGCAGCCAAGATACTCCCCTAGCGGGAGGGCCAAATGAGCAGTTCTTC. This gives the protein CASSQDTPLAGGPNEQFF.

This chain links TRBV2 with TRBJ1-3, with D unclear. The CDR3 consists of 14 residues. V dropped 4 bases and J dropped 0 bases, with 7 bases sitting between them. CDR1 is SNHLY and CDR2 is FYNNEI in the germline V gene. This CDR3 reads CASSVTLSGNTIYF. The CDR3 region has the DNA TGTGCCAGCAGTGTGACACTCTCTGGAAACACCATATATTTT. The whole variable domain, filled in from reference TRBV2 and TRBJ1-3, reads EPEVTQTPSHQVTQMGQEVILRCVPISNHLYFYWYRQILGQKVEFLVSFYNNEISEKSEIFDDQFSVERPDGSNFTLKIRSTKLEDSAMYFCASSVTLSGNTIYFGEGSWLTVV.

The chain carries TRBV3-1 (or the pseudogene TRBV3-2) and TRBJ1-2; D may be TRBD1 (6 bases). The germline V and J ends were trimmed by 4 bases and 6 bases, with 15 bases remaining between them. Germline lookup yields CDR1 LGHDT and CDR2 YNNKEL (reference sequence). There are 14 residues in the CDR3. CDR3 loop: CASSRRTGSNGYTF. The CDR3, as DNA: TGTGCCAGCAGCCGCCGCACAGGGTCCAATGGCTACACCTTC.

J is TRBJ1-2 and V is TRBV30; possibly TRBD1 for D (5 bases). Germline V CDR1 and CDR2: GTSNPN, SVGIG (reference sequence). This CDR3 is built from 11 residues. Trimming pared 4 bases from V and 9 bases from J, leaving 12 bases between. For the CDR3, the DNA is TGTGCCTGGACCCTAGGGGCCAGCTACACCTTC. This codes for CAWTLGASYTF.

This chain connects TRBV5-1 to TRBJ2-2, with 7 positions matching TRBD1. The ends lost 5 bases at V and 6 bases at J; junction bases unmatched: 10. In germline, CDR1 is SGHRS, CDR2 YFSETQ. This CDR3 is built from 15 residues. The CDR3 nucleotides are TGCGCCAGCAGACCTGACAGGGTTATTGCCGGGGAGCTGTTTTTT. Protein sequence: CASRPDRVIAGELFF.

The chain joins TRBV11-1 to TRBJ2-2; D ambiguous. Per germline, CDR1 SGHAT and CDR2 FQDESV (reference sequence). V was clipped by 3 bases and J by 5 bases, with 7 bases between them. This CDR3 has 13 residues. The CDR3 loop is CASSFTQTGELFF. The DNA for the CDR3 is TGTGCCAGCAGCTTCACTCAAACCGGGGAGCTGTTTTTT.

The chain uses TRBV9 and TRBJ2-2; a weak D match, TRBD1 (6 bases). The CDR3 loop spans 17 amino acids. V was trimmed by 0 bases and J by 7 bases, leaving 19 bases between them. CDR1 SGDLS and CDR2 YYNGEE come from the germline V gene. CDR3 sequence: CASSVESGVDLGGELFF. As DNA, the CDR3 is TGTGCCAGCAGCGTAGAATCAGGGGTTGATCTTGGCGGGGAGCTGTTTTTT.

In its sample, this clone ranks as medium-sized. This rearrangement joins TRBV6-2 or TRBV6-3 to TRBJ2-3; D ambiguous. CDR1 MNHEY and CDR2 SVGEGT come from the germline V gene. V lost 5 bases and J 6 bases, leaving 15 bases between the germline ends. The CDR3 sequence is 14 residues long. CDR3 sequence reads: CASSDNDQADTQYF. CDR3 sequence (DNA): TGTGCCAGCAGTGATAACGATCAGGCGGATACGCAGTATTTT.

As to this clone: A junction boundary mismatches the germline segment, possibly from a read error. The J gene is TRBJ1-1, the V gene TRBV6-6; 7 nucleotides align to TRBD1. The germline V gene encodes CDR1 MNHNY and CDR2 SVGAGI (reference sequence). This CDR3 comprises 12 residues. The CDR3 nucleotides are TGTGCCAGCACCCTAGGACAGGAGCCCGTTAACTTT. This gives the protein CASTLGQEPVNF.

The V and J genes are TRBV5-1 and TRBJ1-1, with D possibly TRBD1 on 5 matching bases. The ends were cut back, 1 base at V and 3 bases at J, with 13 bases in the middle. The germline CDR1 and CDR2 sequences are SGHRS and YFSETQ. The CDR3 runs 15 residues. The CDR3 coding sequence is TGCGCCAGCAGCTTGTCTTCCAGGGTGGACACTGAAGCTTTCTTT. Translation gives CASSLSSRVDTEAFF.

This clone appeared once. V and J are TRBV5-1 and TRBJ1-1; the match to TRBD1 covers 7 bases. This CDR3 contains 14 residues. Germline assignment: CDR1 SGHRS and CDR2 YFSETQ. V lost 6 bases, J lost 2 bases, and 7 bases stayed unmatched. The CDR3 here is CASNTDRPNTEAFF. The CDR3 DNA follows: TGCGCCAGCAACACGGACAGGCCAAACACTGAAGCTTTCTTT.

In DNA, the CDR3 is TGTGCCAGCCTCCTCGCGCGACAGGGTGCAACCTACGAGCAGTACTTC. This gives the protein CASLLARQGATYEQYF. The chain recombines TRBV21-1 with TRBJ2-7; the table's D call of TRBD1 was not tested on the DNA. TRBV21-1 is a documented pseudogene. The CDR3 is 16 amino acids.

The CDR3 here is CASSLEFSQPQHF. The CDR3 nucleotides read TGTGCCAGCAGCTTAGAGTTCAGTCAGCCCCAGCATTTT. This chain joins TRBV7-2 and TRBJ1-5; no firm D call. This CDR3 has 13 residues. V shed 1 base and J shed 6 bases, with 7 bases lying between them. Germline V gives CDR1 SGHTA, CDR2 FQGNSA.

The rearrangement joins TRBV6-6 to TRBJ1-1, with TRBD1 as a possible D gene (5 bases). Looked up from germline, CDR1 is MNHNY and CDR2 is SVGAGI (reference sequence). This CDR3 is built from 13 residues. With 6 bases removed from V and 5 bases from J, the gap between germline ends came to 13 bases. CDR3 residues: CASSRGGTTEAFF. In DNA form, the CDR3 reads TGTGCCAGCAGCCGGGGGGGGACTACTGAAGCTTTCTTT.

This chain links TRBV6-5 with TRBJ1-1; TRBD1 matches 8 bases. CDR1 and CDR2 from the germline V gene are MNHEY and SVGAGI. CDR3 length equals 12 residues. V lost 5 bases to trimming and J lost 9 bases; unmatched junction nucleotides: 5. As DNA, the CDR3 is TGTGCCAGCAGTACCCTCAGGGGGCAAGCTTTCTTT. Translating it yields CASSTLRGQAFF.